This passage covers 8 T cell receptor beta chains from one sample sequenced in a study of sequential checkpoint blockade in melanoma (dated by TCRdb to the late 2010s). Reading the label with the study, this specimen's treatment or condition is: randomized to nivolumab then ipilimumab (arm A) or the reverse (arm B). Library creation used the immunoSEQ multiplex PCR assay. TCRdb stores this immuneACCESS table with in-frame sequences only. Part of the clones is absent; in the studies checked, under half of the shortfall reflects unresolved V genes, and no reason is known for the rest. The sample table records about 5,700 clones; 22% of these occur just once. The ten largest make up around 11% of the sample. Here the sequenced sample was tumor tissue (inferred from file names), taken from a patient given nivolumab and ipilimumab in sequence. The receptors stem from a human donor with melanoma.

This clone was found many times. The V call is TRBV12-5, the J call TRBJ2-1; 16 bases agree with TRBD2. Germline V lookup: CDR1 LGHNT, CDR2 FRNRAP. The CDR3 is 18 amino acids. The CDR3 loop is CASTGTSGRANPYNEQFF. In nucleotides, the CDR3 is TGTGCCAGCACCGGGACTAGCGGGAGGGCCAACCCCTACAATGAGCAGTTCTTC.

The chain recombines TRBV15 with TRBJ2-7, with a tentative D call TRBD2 (6 bases). V was shortened by 0 bases and J by 7 bases, with 13 bases between the two germline ends. Germline V lookup: CDR1 LNHNV, CDR2 YYDKDF (reference sequence). This CDR3 contains 14 residues. CDR3 nucleotide sequence: TGTGCCACCAGCAGAGAGGTAGCGGATATGGAGCAGTACTTC. It encodes CATSREVADMEQYF.

In its sample, this clone is medium-sized. The chain is built from TRBV6-8 and TRBJ2-1; D gene unclear. Trimming took off 6 bases at V and 4 bases at J, with 7 bases between the two ends. Per the germline V gene, CDR1 is MNHGY and CDR2 is SAAAGT. The CDR3 loop spans 12 amino acids. The CDR3 region is CASSLPYNEQFF. CDR3 nucleotides: TGTGCCAGCAGCCTGCCTTACAATGAGCAGTTCTTC.

This clone is labeled medium-sized. This sequence joins TRBV28 and TRBJ2-6, with 10 positions matching TRBD1. CDR1 is MDHEN, CDR2 SYDVKM, per germline. This CDR3 spans 17 amino acids. Trimming took 7 bases from V and 2 from J; bases not matched to a gene: 8. CDR3 nucleotides: TGTGCCAGCATCAGACAGGGGGCTCGAACTGGGGCCAACGTCCTGACTTTC. Translated: CASIRQGARTGANVLTF.

The sample holds many counts of this clone. J is TRBJ2-2 and V is TRBV11-3, with D maybe TRBD2 (5 bases). Germline CDR1 and CDR2: SGHNT and YENEEA. Trimming stripped 7 bases from V and 2 bases from J, with 14 bases between. The CDR3 sequence is 15 residues long. This chain's CDR3 is CASTPDRGNTGELFF. In DNA form, the CDR3 reads TGTGCCAGCACCCCTGATCGGGGAAACACCGGGGAGCTGTTTTTT.

V and J are TRBV30 and TRBJ2-1, with a weak D call TRBD1 (5 bases). V was shortened by 1 base and J by 5 bases, with 6 bases between the two germline ends. CDR3 length equals 12 residues. The germline V gene encodes CDR1 GTSNPN and CDR2 SVGIG (reference sequence). DNA of the CDR3: TGTGCCTGGAGTGCACAGGACAATGAGCAGTTCTTC. Amino acid sequence: CAWSAQDNEQFF. Supplemented by reference TRBV30 and TRBJ2-1, the full variable domain reads SQTIHQWPATLVQPVGSPLSLECTVEGTSNPNLYWYRQAAGRGLQLLFYSVGIGQISSEVPQNLSASRPQDRQFILSSKKLLLSDSGFYLCAWSAQDNEQFFGPGTRLTVL.

This clone was observed many times. This chain joins TRBV6-8 and TRBJ2-2, with D perhaps TRBD1 (6 bases). V lost 6 bases, J lost 0 bases, and 11 bases lay in between. The CDR3 spans 15 residues. Germline V lookup: CDR1 MNHGY, CDR2 SAAAGT. The DNA for the CDR3 is TGTGCCAGCAGGTACAGGGCGACGAACACCGGGGAGCTGTTTTTT. Its translation is CASRYRATNTGELFF.

The rearrangement joins TRBV29-1 to TRBJ2-5; 7 nucleotides line up with TRBD2. Germline V gene data show CDR1 as SQVTM and CDR2 as ANQGSEA. The CDR3 totals 15 residues. V shed 1 base, J shed 2 bases, and the junction held 7 bases outside the gene matches. The CDR3 here is CSVEASGWGQETQYF. DNA for the CDR3: TGCAGCGTTGAAGCTAGCGGTTGGGGGCAAGAGACCCAGTACTTC.